This T cell receptor (beta chain) was sequenced during a study of blood T cell repertoires in COVID-19 (dated by TCRdb to about 2020). Background for the entire study: Samples from collaborators originated in the United States, Italy and Spain and spanned both the acute and convalescent phases of COVID-19. Deeply sampled blood TCRbeta repertoires from subjects exposed to, actively infected with, or recovered from COVID-19 were included in the dataset. The repertoires were released in a freely available public database intended as a resource for research on the immune response to SARS-CoV-2. The sample metadata nearly always contained a de-identified subject ID, COVID-19 status, age in years and sex. Samples were obtained from the ongoing ImmuneRACE study (first 160 participants) and from 1,254 subjects provided by 6 global collaborators. The prospective study material was composed of cDNA or gDNA derived from T cells, B-cell-depleted T cells, or PBMCs. Where available, HLA class I and class II types were obtained from metadata supplied by the sample provider rather than from assay-based typing.

Study-level results and caveats: Clinical and demographic metadata were provided uncurated, with the amount varying by source and participant.

The immunoSEQ Assay, a bias-controlled multiplex PCR, was used to amplify TCRbeta CDR3 regions from genomic DNA. The study's processing was this. The number of nucleated cells in each sample was estimated from the amplification of reference gene primers within the assay. Sequence reads were collapsed and filtered to measure the absolute abundance of every unique TCRbeta CDR3 rearrangement. For each sample, productive Simpson clonality was calculated as the square root of Simpson's diversity index over productive rearrangements. Imported from immuneACCESS, the table was reduced by TCRdb to in-frame sequences with V and J called. These copies leave out some clones; in studies compared against another copy, an unresolved V gene accounts for under half, and the cause of the remainder is not known. That table supplies the V and J calls and clone size; D and trimming were determined from the DNA. This sample holds about 280,000 clones; about 90% were observed only once. Of the sample, over 8.5% is held by the ten largest clones.

One collaborating source in Seattle enrolled patients while the patients were actively infected and followed the patients over time throughout the course of disease. Whole blood was collected in K2EDTA tubes by collaborating institutions according to the institutions' own protocols. For TCRbeta analysis, collaborators shipped samples in one of three forms: frozen whole blood, isolated PBMCs, or DNA extracted from either of those sample types. To note about this clone: Which antigen it targets is not known. No per-base quality is available; no much larger clone lies one base away.

V and J are truncated by 1 base and 0 bases respectively, leaving an intervening sequence of 3 bases. Its CDR3 holds 14 amino acids, cysteine through phenylalanine. Of the read, only the CDR3 DNA is kept; its 42 bases are in frame from base 1. CDR1 and CDR2, per the germline V gene (reference sequence), are LNHDA and SQIVND. The receptor was derived from a woman in her 30s with COVID-19, enrolled during active disease. What was sequenced was peripheral blood. The sequence joins TRBV19 to TRBJ2-2; no D gene can be assigned with confidence. The sequenced DNA: TGTGCCAGTAGTATAGTCGCGAACACCGGGGAGCTGTTTTTT. Translated, it reads CASSIVANTGELFF.